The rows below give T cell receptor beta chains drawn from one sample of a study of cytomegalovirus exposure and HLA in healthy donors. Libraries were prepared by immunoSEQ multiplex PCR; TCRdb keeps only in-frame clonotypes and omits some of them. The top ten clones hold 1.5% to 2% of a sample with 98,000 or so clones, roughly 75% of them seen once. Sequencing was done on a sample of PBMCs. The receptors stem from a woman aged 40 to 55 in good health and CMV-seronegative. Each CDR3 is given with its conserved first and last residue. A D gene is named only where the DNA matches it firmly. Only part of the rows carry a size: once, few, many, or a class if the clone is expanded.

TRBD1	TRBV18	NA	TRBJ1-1	CASSRLSGGNTEAFF	TGTGCCAGCTCACGGTTATCAGGGGGCAACACTGAAGCTTTCTTT
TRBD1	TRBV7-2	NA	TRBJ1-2	CASSFAHDRGWGYTF	TGTGCCAGCAGCTTCGCCCACGACAGGGGGTGGGGCTACACCTTC
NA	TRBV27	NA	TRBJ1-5	CASSLGASNQPQHF	TGTGCCAGCAGTTTGGGGGCTAGCAATCAGCCCCAGCATTTT
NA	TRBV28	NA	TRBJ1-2	CASSRSETYGYTF	TGTGCCAGCAGTCGCTCAGAAACGTATGGCTACACCTTC
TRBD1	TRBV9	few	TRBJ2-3	CASGQGAFFTDTQYF	TGTGCCAGTGGACAGGGGGCCTTCTTCACAGATACGCAGTATTTT
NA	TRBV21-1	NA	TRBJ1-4	CASSKVGFRTGGLFF	TGTGCCAGCAGCAAAGTGGGCTTCCGGACAGGGGGACTGTTTTTT
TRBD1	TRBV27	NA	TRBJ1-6	CASSSGTGGWALHF	TGTGCCAGCAGTTCCGGGACAGGGGGCTGGGCCCTCCACTTT
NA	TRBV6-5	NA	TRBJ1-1	CASSNWGEMNTEAFF	TGTGCCAGCAGTAATTGGGGGGAAATGAACACTGAAGCTTTCTTT
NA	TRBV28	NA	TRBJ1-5	CASSFQGRQPQHF	TGTGCCAGCAGTTTTCAGGGTCGACAGCCCCAGCATTTT
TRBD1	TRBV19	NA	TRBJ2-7	CASSIGRTGLNEQYF	TGTGCCAGTAGTATAGGCCGGACAGGGCTGAACGAGCAGTACTTC
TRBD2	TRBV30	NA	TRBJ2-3	CACRLAEGTDTQYF	TGTGCCTGTCGACTAGCGGAGGGCACAGATACGCAGTATTTT
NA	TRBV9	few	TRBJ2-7	CASSEHPGQLPYEQYF	TGTGCCAGCAGCGAACATCCGGGACAACTCCCTTACGAGCAGTACTTC
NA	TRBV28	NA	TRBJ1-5	CASSFRDMILPQHF	TGTGCCAGCAGCTTCCGGGACATGATCCTTCCCCAGCATTTT
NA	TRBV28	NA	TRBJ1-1	CASSFPQGELNTEAFF	TGTGCCAGCAGTTTCCCGCAGGGTGAACTGAACACTGAAGCTTTCTTT
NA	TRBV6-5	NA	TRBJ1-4	CASMYRANEKLFF	TGTGCCAGCATGTATCGGGCTAATGAAAAACTGTTTTTT
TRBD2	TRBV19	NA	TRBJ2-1	CASSIVPSGNNEQFF	TGTGCCAGTAGTATCGTCCCTAGCGGGAACAATGAGCAGTTCTTC
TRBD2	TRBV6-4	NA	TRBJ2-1	CASRPLAGGVEQFF	TGTGCCAGCAGACCACTAGCGGGAGGGGTTGAGCAGTTCTTC
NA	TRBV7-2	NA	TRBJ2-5	CASSSQPQYQETQYF	TGTGCCAGCAGCTCCCAACCTCAGTACCAAGAGACCCAGTACTTC
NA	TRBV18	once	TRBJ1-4	CASSPWRADGEKLFF	TGTGCCAGCTCACCCTGGCGGGCGGATGGTGAAAAACTGTTTTTT
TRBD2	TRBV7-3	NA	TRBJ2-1	CASSMYGTSGSNDEQFF	TGTGCCAGCAGCATGTACGGGACTAGCGGGAGTAATGATGAGCAGTTCTTC
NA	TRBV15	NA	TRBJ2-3	CAIPYRDTQYF	TGTGCCATTCCGTACAGGGATACGCAGTATTTT
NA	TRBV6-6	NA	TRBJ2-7	CASKESYEQYF	TGTGCCAGCAAGGAGAGTTACGAGCAGTACTTC
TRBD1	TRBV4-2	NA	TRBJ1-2	CASSPRDRDGYTF	TGTGCCAGCAGCCCTCGGGACAGGGATGGCTACACCTTC